Listed below are T cell receptor beta chains from one sample, sequenced in a study of T cells after somatic rescue of genetic block. Sequencing used immunoSEQ multiplex PCR; TCRdb keeps in-frame clones, though not all of them. Of roughly 65,000 clones in the sample, approximately 90% are singletons; the top ten hold around 3%. The sequenced sample consisted of peripheral blood mononuclear cells (PBMCs). Receptors originate from a man aged 40-50 years. Each CDR3 is given with its conserved first and last residue. A D gene is named only where the DNA matches it firmly. Part of the rows lack a size; the others show once, few, many or a class for expanded clones.

v_gene: TRBV27
d_gene: TRBD1
abundance: .
j_gene: TRBJ1-1
CDR3nt: TGTGCCAGCAGTTCAGGGGGGGCAGGGGCTTACACTGAAGCTTTCTTT
CDR3aa: CASSSGGAGAYTEAFF

v_gene: TRBV10-1
d_gene: .
abundance: .
j_gene: TRBJ1-6
CDR3nt: TGCGCCAGCATCCGGGACTCCAGTAATTCACCCCTCCACTTT
CDR3aa: CASIRDSSNSPLHF

v_gene: TRBV28
d_gene: .
abundance: few
j_gene: TRBJ1-2
CDR3nt: TGTGCCAGCAGTTCGCCTTATGGCTACACCTTC
CDR3aa: CASSSPYGYTF

v_gene: TRBV4-2
d_gene: .
abundance: .
j_gene: TRBJ1-6
CDR3nt: TGTGCCAGCAGCCAAGAGGCGAATTCACCCCTCCACTTT
CDR3aa: CASSQEANSPLHF

v_gene: TRBV5-6
d_gene: .
abundance: .
j_gene: TRBJ1-3
CDR3nt: TGTGCCAGCAGCTTGGTAGGCCCAGGAAACACCATATATTTT
CDR3aa: CASSLVGPGNTIYF

v_gene: TRBV6-5
d_gene: TRBD1
abundance: .
j_gene: TRBJ1-1
CDR3nt: TGTGCCAGCAGACGACAGGGTCGGGTGAGCACTGAAGCTTTCTTT
CDR3aa: CASRRQGRVSTEAFF

v_gene: TRBV5-5
d_gene: .
abundance: .
j_gene: TRBJ2-7
CDR3nt: TGTGCCAGCAGCTTGGACAGGCTCCCCTCCTACGAGCAGTACTTC
CDR3aa: CASSLDRLPSYEQYF

v_gene: TRBV9
d_gene: TRBD2
abundance: .
j_gene: TRBJ2-2
CDR3nt: TGTGCCAGCAGCGCTCCGCTAGCGGGGGACACCGGGGAGCTGTTTTTT
CDR3aa: CASSAPLAGDTGELFF

v_gene: TRBV27
d_gene: TRBD2
abundance: .
j_gene: TRBJ2-3
CDR3nt: TGTGCCAGCAGTTTATTAGGCCTAGCGGTTACTAGCACAGATACGCAGTATTTT
CDR3aa: CASSLLGLAVTSTDTQYF

v_gene: TRBV7-9
d_gene: TRBD1
abundance: .
j_gene: TRBJ1-1
CDR3nt: TGTGCCAGCAGGCCGAAATTGCGGACAGGAATGAACACTGAAGCTTTCTTT
CDR3aa: CASRPKLRTGMNTEAFF

v_gene: TRBV19
d_gene: TRBD1
abundance: .
j_gene: TRBJ1-1
CDR3nt: TGTGCCAGTAGTATCACCCCCGGGACAGGGGATACTGAAGCTTTCTTT
CDR3aa: CASSITPGTGDTEAFF

v_gene: TRBV12-5
d_gene: .
abundance: .
j_gene: TRBJ2-4
CDR3nt: TGTGCTAGTGGTTTGGAGAAACTAGCCAAAAACATTCAGTACTTC
CDR3aa: CASGLEKLAKNIQYF

v_gene: TRBV6-5
d_gene: .
abundance: .
j_gene: TRBJ2-1
CDR3nt: TGTGCCAGCAGCCTAGTTGGGGCGGTCGATGAGCAGTTCTTC
CDR3aa: CASSLVGAVDEQFF

v_gene: TRBV14
d_gene: .
abundance: .
j_gene: TRBJ2-7
CDR3nt: TGTGCCAGCAGCCAACTCTTAGCGGCCTCCTACGAGCAGTACTTC
CDR3aa: CASSQLLAASYEQYF

v_gene: TRBV6-1
d_gene: .
abundance: .
j_gene: TRBJ1-1
CDR3nt: TGTGCCAGCAGTTTCTGGATGGCCGAGGGCACTGAAGCTTTCTTT
CDR3aa: CASSFWMAEGTEAFF

v_gene: TRBV27
d_gene: .
abundance: .
j_gene: TRBJ2-7
CDR3nt: TGTGCCAGCAGTGTAGACAGGGGAGGGAACGAGCAGTACTTC
CDR3aa: CASSVDRGGNEQYF

v_gene: TRBV4-2
d_gene: TRBD1
abundance: .
j_gene: TRBJ1-4
CDR3nt: TGTGCCAGCAGCCAAGGGTTGGGACAGGGTGCTGAAAAACTGTTTTTT
CDR3aa: CASSQGLGQGAEKLFF

v_gene: TRBV7-9
d_gene: .
abundance: once
j_gene: TRBJ2-7
CDR3nt: TGTGCCAGCAGCTTAGGGCCCCTACTAGAGCAGTACTTC
CDR3aa: CASSLGPLLEQYF

v_gene: TRBV6-5
d_gene: TRBD1
abundance: .
j_gene: TRBJ2-3
CDR3nt: TGTGCCAGCAGTATTACAGGGGCAGATACGCAGTATTTT
CDR3aa: CASSITGADTQYF

v_gene: TRBV7-9
d_gene: .
abundance: .
j_gene: TRBJ2-7
CDR3nt: TGTGCCAGCAGCACCCAAGGCGGTATCCAGTACTTC
CDR3aa: CASSTQGGIQYF

v_gene: TRBV6-1
d_gene: .
abundance: .
j_gene: TRBJ2-5
CDR3nt: TGTGCCAGCAGGAGAATCTCAGACTTCCAAGAGACCCAGTACTTC
CDR3aa: CASRRISDFQETQYF

v_gene: TRBV18
d_gene: .
abundance: .
j_gene: TRBJ1-3
CDR3nt: TGTGCCAGCTCACCGCGGCGTGGGACTCTCTCTGGAAACACCATATATTTT
CDR3aa: CASSPRRGTLSGNTIYF

v_gene: TRBV9
d_gene: TRBD2
abundance: .
j_gene: TRBJ2-7
CDR3nt: TGTGCCAGCAGCGTAGCCCTAGCGGGAGTCCACGAGCAGTACTTC
CDR3aa: CASSVALAGVHEQYF

v_gene: TRBV7-8
d_gene: TRBD2
abundance: .
j_gene: TRBJ2-1
CDR3nt: TGTGCCAGCAGCCCCGGACTAGCGGGGGGGCTTAATGAGCAGTTCTTC
CDR3aa: CASSPGLAGGLNEQFF

v_gene: TRBV19
d_gene: TRBD2
abundance: once
j_gene: TRBJ2-1
CDR3nt: TGTGCCAGTAGTATGGGGGGGAACAATGAGCAGTTCTTC
CDR3aa: CASSMGGNNEQFF

v_gene: TRBV4-1
d_gene: TRBD2
abundance: .
j_gene: TRBJ2-2
CDR3nt: TGCGCCAGCAGTCCAACGTGGGGGGGGTCGGGTCTCGACACCGGGGAGCTGTTTTTT
CDR3aa: CASSPTWGGSGLDTGELFF

v_gene: TRBV10-2
d_gene: .
abundance: .
j_gene: TRBJ2-6
CDR3nt: TGCGCCAGCAGGGTAGGGGCGGGGAGCGCCAACGTCCTGACTTTC
CDR3aa: CASRVGAGSANVLTF

v_gene: TRBV5-1
d_gene: TRBD1
abundance: .
j_gene: TRBJ1-6
CDR3nt: TGCGCCAGCAGCTTGGGGACAGGGGATGGTTCACCCCTCCACTTT
CDR3aa: CASSLGTGDGSPLHF